Shown below are 17 T cell receptor beta chains from a single sample sequenced in a study of blood T cell repertoires in COVID-19. Clones were sequenced by immunoSEQ multiplex PCR, and TCRdb holds only the in-frame ones, with some missing. The sample shows around 210,000 clones, roughly 85% of them seen only once. Sequenced: peripheral blood. These receptors were taken from a man aged 45-60 years with COVID-19, enrolled during active disease.

The chain joins TRBV5-1 to TRBJ2-1; 9 nucleotides match TRBD1. V shed 0 bases and J 6 bases; nucleotides not matched to a gene: 7. This CDR3 has 16 residues. Germline V gene lookup returns CDR1 SGHRS and CDR2 YFSETQ. The CDR3 region is CASSLAAGTGTNEQFF. The CDR3 DNA reads TGCGCCAGCAGCTTGGCCGCCGGGACAGGGACCAATGAGCAGTTCTTC.

The chain is built from TRBV2 and TRBJ2-7; TRBD1 aligns across 8 bases. CDR1 and CDR2 from the germline V gene are SNHLY and FYNNEI. The V and J ends lost 5 bases and 3 bases, in that order; junction bases with no gene match: 6. The CDR3 spans 14 residues. As DNA, the CDR3 is TGTGCCAGCAGTCAAGGGACAGGAAGCTACGAGCAGTACTTC. It translates to CASSQGTGSYEQYF.

The chain recombines TRBV2 with TRBJ2-5, with 9 bases matching TRBD1. Germline CDR1 is SNHLY and CDR2 is FYNNEI. This CDR3 comprises 14 residues. J was trimmed by 5 bases and V by 6 bases; bases with no gene match: 7. The CDR3 DNA is TGTGCCAGCAGCCAGGACAGGGGAGTTGAGACCCAGTACTTC. Translating gives CASSQDRGVETQYF.

This clone was counted a single time. The rearrangement joins TRBV4-2 to TRBJ1-2, with 8 bases matching TRBD1. The V and J ends lost 2 bases and 8 bases, in that order; junction bases with no gene match: 7. CDR3 length equals 14 residues. Germline CDR1 and CDR2: LGHNA and YNFKEQ. The chain's CDR3 is CASSQRTGGEGYTF. The CDR3 DNA reads TGTGCCAGCAGCCAACGAACAGGGGGTGAGGGCTACACCTTC.

The chain recombines TRBV9 with TRBJ2-7; 7 nucleotides align to TRBD1. V was pared by 3 bases and J by 3 bases, with 6 bases of the junction left unmatched. This CDR3 is built from 14 residues. Germline values: CDR1 SGDLS, CDR2 YYNGEE. This CDR3 reads CASSAGTAGYEQYF. The CDR3, as DNA: TGTGCCAGCAGCGCCGGGACAGCAGGCTACGAGCAGTACTTC.

The V and J genes are TRBV4-2 and TRBJ2-6, with TRBD1 matching over 7 bases. Unmatched junction bases numbered 6, after V lost 6 bases and J lost 4 bases. CDR1 and CDR2 from the germline V gene are LGHNA and YNFKEQ. This CDR3 is 15 amino acids long. The CDR3: CASSGTGVGANVLTF. CDR3 DNA sequence: TGTGCCAGCAGTGGCACAGGGGTAGGGGCCAACGTCCTGACTTTC.

The chain uses TRBV11-2 and TRBJ1-2; 7 nucleotides align to TRBD1. Germline CDR1 and CDR2: SGHAT and FQNNGV. V lost 5 bases and J lost 0; bases outside the gene matches: 12. CDR3 length: 17 amino acids. The CDR3 sequence is CASSARNRGLANYGYTF. The CDR3 DNA reads TGTGCCAGCAGCGCGCGAAACAGGGGTTTAGCTAACTATGGCTACACCTTC. Combining the CDR3 with reference TRBV11-2 and TRBJ1-2 gives the whole variable domain EAGVAQSPRYKIIEKRQSVAFWCNPISGHATLYWYQQILGQGPKLLIQFQNNGVVDDSQLPKDRFSAERLKGVDSTLKIQPAKLEDSAVYLCASSARNRGLANYGYTFGSGTRLTVV.

The gene calls are TRBV21-1 and TRBJ2-5; the table's D call, TRBD1, was not checked against the DNA. TRBV21-1 counts as a pseudogene. The CDR3 runs to 15 residues. CDR3 in DNA: TGTGCCAGCAGCAAAATGAGAACAGGCCAAGAGACCCAGTACTTC. As protein: CASSKMRTGQETQYF.

This chain joins TRBV10-2 and TRBJ2-5; D might be TRBD1 (5 bases). CDR3 length equals 13 residues. Germline lookup yields CDR1 WSHSY and CDR2 SAAADI. Trimming stripped 7 bases from V and 5 bases from J, with 14 bases between. The CDR3 DNA reads as TGCGCCAGCACCTCCCCTGGGGCGGAGACCCAGTACTTC. Its translation: CASTSPGAETQYF.

The chain couples TRBV11-2 to TRBJ2-5; D remains unclear. V gave up 2 bases and J gave up 5 bases, with 6 bases separating them. The CDR3 totals 12 residues. Germline loops: CDR1 SGHAT, CDR2 FQNNGV. CDR3 in DNA: TGTGCCAGCAGCTTACGTGTGGAGACCCAGTACTTC. Its translation is CASSLRVETQYF.

This chain links TRBV11-2 with TRBJ2-5; 14 bases are shared with TRBD2. There are 16 residues in the CDR3. CDR1 and CDR2 from the germline V gene are SGHAT and FQNNGV. J lost 4 bases, V lost 4 bases, and 5 bases had no gene match. The CDR3 region is CASSSTSGGAGETQYF. The CDR3 DNA follows: TGTGCCAGCAGCTCGACTAGCGGGGGGGCGGGAGAGACCCAGTACTTC.

The chain has TRBV5-1 and TRBJ2-7, with 8 bases identical to TRBD1. J gave up 6 bases and V 6 bases, and 8 bases lay outside the gene matches. Germline CDR1 is SGHRS and CDR2 is YFSETQ. The CDR3 spans 13 residues. CDR3 amino acids: CASKPFRGPEQYF. The CDR3 region has the DNA TGCGCCAGCAAACCATTCAGGGGGCCCGAGCAGTACTTC.

V and J are TRBV24-1 and TRBJ2-2; 8 bases match TRBD1. V was clipped by 3 bases and J by 4 bases; unmatched bases: 6. This CDR3 comprises 16 residues. Germline-derived CDR1 and CDR2 are KGHDR and SFDVKD. The CDR3 reads CATSDLRQGSTGELFF. Written as DNA, the CDR3 is TGTGCCACCAGTGATCTCAGACAGGGGAGCACCGGGGAGCTGTTTTTT.

The rearrangement joins TRBV13 to TRBJ1-1; 9 bases map to TRBD1. There are 13 residues in the CDR3. The germline CDR1 and CDR2 sequences are PRHDT and FYEKMQ (reference sequence). Unmatched junction bases numbered 2, after V lost 4 bases and J lost 5 bases. The CDR3: CASSSGQGTEAFF. In nucleotides, the CDR3 is TGTGCCAGCAGCTCTGGACAGGGGACTGAAGCTTTCTTT.

This chain links TRBV14 with TRBJ2-5; the D is unclear. Trimming removed 2 bases at V and 5 bases at J, with 6 bases between. Germline CDR1 and CDR2: SGHDN and FVKESK. CDR3 length equals 12 residues. The CDR3 is CASSQTWETQYF. In DNA, the CDR3 is TGTGCCAGCAGCCAAACTTGGGAGACCCAGTACTTC.

The chain joins TRBV4-1 to TRBJ2-5; 8 bases map to TRBD2. CDR3 length equals 16 residues. Germline CDR1 MGHRA, CDR2 YSYEKL. Trimming took 3 bases from V and 2 from J; bases not matched to a gene: 8. CDR3 in amino acids: CASSHQKRGQQETQYF. In DNA form, the CDR3 reads TGCGCCAGCAGCCATCAAAAGCGGGGGCAACAAGAGACCCAGTACTTC.

In this sample, this clone turned up once. The chain combines TRBV19 with TRBJ2-3; TRBD2 aligns across 9 bases. Unmatched junction bases numbered 12, after V lost 4 bases and J lost 7 bases. The CDR3 is made up of 16 amino acids. The germline gives CDR1 LNHDA, CDR2 SQIVND (reference sequence). The chain's CDR3 is CASSTQRAGGLNTQYF. For the CDR3, the DNA is TGTGCCAGTAGTACCCAGAGAGCGGGGGGCCTGAATACGCAGTATTTT. Variable domain in full (rest from reference TRBV19 and TRBJ2-3): DGGITQSPKYLFRKEGQNVTLSCEQNLNHDAMYWYRQDPGQGLRLIYYSQIVNDFQKGDIAEGYSVSREKKESFPLTVTSAQKNPTAFYLCASSTQRAGGLNTQYFGPGTRLTVL.